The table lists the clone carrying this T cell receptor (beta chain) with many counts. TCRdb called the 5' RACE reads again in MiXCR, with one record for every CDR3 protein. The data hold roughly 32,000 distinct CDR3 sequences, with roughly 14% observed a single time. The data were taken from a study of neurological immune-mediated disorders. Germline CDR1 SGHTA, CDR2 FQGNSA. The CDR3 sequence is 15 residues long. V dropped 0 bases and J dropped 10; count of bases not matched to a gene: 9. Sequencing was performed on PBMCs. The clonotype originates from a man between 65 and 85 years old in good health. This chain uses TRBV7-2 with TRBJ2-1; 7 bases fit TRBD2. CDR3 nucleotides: TGTGCCAGCAGCTTAGCTAGCGGGTACCTGGGGGAGCAGTTCTTC. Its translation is CASSLASGYLGEQFF.